The clone carrying this T cell receptor beta chain was seen a single time. The V and J ends lost 2 bases and 2 bases, in that order; junction bases with no gene match: 6. Germline-derived CDR1 and CDR2 are MDHEN and SYDVKM. This CDR3 contains 16 residues. The sample is drawn from a study of blood T cell repertoires in COVID-19. Across the whole study: From the United States, Italy and Spain came samples of acute and convalescent COVID-19. PBMCs, B-cell-depleted T cells, or T cells provided the cDNA or gDNA that made up the material.

Method: immunoSEQ multiplex PCR; TCRdb's copy keeps in-frame clones and lacks some. Of fewer than 300,000 clones in the sample, 75% to 95% were seen once. Which cohort a participant joined came from the clinical history participants gave. The sequenced sample was PBMCs or T cells enriched from blood (not recorded which). This rearrangement joins TRBV28 to TRBJ2-3; 8 nucleotides agree with TRBD2. The source is a woman aged 25 to 39 who had recovered from COVID-19. CDR3 amino acids: CASSLRLAGPTDTQYF. The CDR3 nucleotides read TGTGCCAGCAGTTTAAGGTTAGCGGGGCCCACAGATACGCAGTATTTT. Filled out from reference TRBV28 and TRBJ2-3, the complete variable domain reads DVKVTQSSRYLVKRTGEKVFLECVQDMDHENMFWYRQDPGLGLRLIYFSYDVKMKEKGDIPEGYSVSREKKERFSLILESASTNQTSMYLCASSLRLAGPTDTQYFGPGTRLTVL.